One sample yielded the 19 T cell receptor beta chains listed below, sequenced in a study of blood T cell repertoires in COVID-19. TCRdb's copy holds only in-frame clones and misses some; the assay was immunoSEQ multiplex PCR. This sample has about 170,000 clones, with approximately 82% found just once. Sequenced material: peripheral blood. The receptors were sampled from a woman older than 75 with acute or convalescent COVID-19.

The chain links TRBV7-9 to TRBJ2-4; TRBD1 matches at 10 bases. Germline CDR1 SEHNR, CDR2 FQNEAQ (reference sequence). Trimming cost V 1 base and J 0 bases; bases outside gene matches: 3. The CDR3 runs to 17 residues. CDR3 coding DNA: TGTGCCAGCAGCTTAGGCGACAGGGGGCTAGCCAAAAACATTCAGTACTTC. It is translated as CASSLGDRGLAKNIQYF.

In the case of this clone: The same CDR3 also results from other DNA sequences found in this sample. The J gene is TRBJ1-1, the V gene TRBV18; D gene unclear. Deletions cut 1 base from V and 1 base from J, with 4 bases between. CDR1 and CDR2 from the germline V gene are KGHSH and LQKENI. This CDR3 has 13 amino acids. CDR3 residues: CASSPRQNTEAFF. The DNA of the CDR3 is TGTGCCAGCTCACCACGACAGAACACTGAAGCTTTCTTT.

The chain carries TRBV6-5 and TRBJ2-5, with D maybe TRBD1 (6 bases). The ends were cut back, 11 bases at V and 4 bases at J, with 17 bases in the middle. The V gene's germline CDR1 is MNHEY and CDR2 SVGAGI. The CDR3 has 13 amino acids. CDR3 in amino acids: CAGSRGGLETQYF. CDR3 sequence (DNA): TGTGCCGGGTCTCGAGGGGGTTTAGAGACCCAGTACTTC.

This clone was recorded a few times. The rearrangement joins TRBV15 to TRBJ2-3; D perhaps matches TRBD1 (6 bases). The CDR3 is made up of 14 amino acids. V gave up 3 bases and J gave up 1 base, with 8 bases separating them. Germline V gene data show CDR1 as LNHNV and CDR2 as YYDKDF (reference sequence). The CDR3 DNA is TGTGCCACCAGCAGGGACAGACGCACAGATACGCAGTATTTT. The encoded protein is CATSRDRRTDTQYF.

The rearrangement uses TRBV19 and TRBJ1-1; 7 bases agree with TRBD1. This CDR3 is built from 15 residues. CDR1 and CDR2 (germline): LNHDA, SQIVND (reference sequence). With V trimmed by 6 bases and J by 5 bases, 12 bases remained unmatched. As DNA, the CDR3 is TGTGCCAGTAGCTCCTACCGACAGGGTGAAACTGAAGCTTTCTTT. This encodes CASSSYRQGETEAFF. Full variable domain (rest looked up from reference TRBV19 and TRBJ1-1): DGGITQSPKYLFRKEGQNVTLSCEQNLNHDAMYWYRQDPGQGLRLIYYSQIVNDFQKGDIAEGYSVSREKKESFPLTVTSAQKNPTAFYLCASSSYRQGETEAFFGQGTRLTVV.

A few counts support this clone. The chain employs TRBV6-1 and TRBJ2-3; 7 nucleotides line up with TRBD2. This CDR3 spans 16 amino acids. Trimming took 4 bases from V and 3 from J; bases not matched to a gene: 10. Per the germline V gene, CDR1 is MNHNS and CDR2 is SASEGT. CDR3 loop: CASSGGGAGETDTQYF. The CDR3 DNA reads TGTGCCAGCAGTGGGGGTGGGGCGGGAGAAACAGATACGCAGTATTTT.

The chain couples TRBV5-1 to TRBJ1-2; TRBD1 aligns across 8 bases. The V segment lost 0 bases and the J segment 8 bases; nucleotides outside the gene matches: 6. The CDR3 has 14 residues. The germline CDR1 and CDR2 sequences are SGHRS and YFSETQ. CDR3 region: CASSLGGTGGGYTF. As DNA, the CDR3 is TGCGCCAGCAGCTTGGGAGGGACAGGCGGCGGCTACACCTTC.

The rearrangement links TRBV2 to TRBJ1-5; 9 nucleotides align to TRBD1. From germline, CDR1 is SNHLY and CDR2 FYNNEI. There are 14 residues in the CDR3. The trim removed 8 bases at V and 2 bases at J, leaving 4 bases unmatched. The CDR3 DNA sequence: TGTGCCAGCGGCCGGGACAGGGGCAATCAGCCCCAGCATTTT. Its protein product is CASGRDRGNQPQHF. Full variable domain (missing parts from reference TRBV2 and TRBJ1-5): EPEVTQTPSHQVTQMGQEVILRCVPISNHLYFYWYRQILGQKVEFLVSFYNNEISEKSEIFDDQFSVERPDGSNFTLKIRSTKLEDSAMYFCASGRDRGNQPQHFGDGTRLSIL.

The V call is TRBV21-1, the J call TRBJ2-7; the DNA was not used to check the table's D call, TRBD2. TRBV21-1 is classified as a pseudogene. CDR3 size: 14 residues. CDR3 loop: CASNQTELSYEQYF. In DNA, the CDR3 is TGTGCCAGCAACCAGACTGAGCTATCCTACGAGCAGTACTTC.

This clone was counted once. The gene calls are TRBV19 and TRBJ1-4, with 11 bases fitting TRBD1. Germline V gene lookup returns CDR1 LNHDA and CDR2 SQIVND (reference sequence). CDR3 length equals 15 residues. Trimming at V came to 5 bases and at J to 7 bases, leaving 6 bases not matched to a gene. The CDR3 region is CASSPRTGGSEKLFF. Here the CDR3 DNA reads TGTGCCAGTAGTCCTCGGACAGGGGGCAGTGAAAAACTGTTTTTT.

This sequence joins TRBV7-2 and TRBJ1-3; no firm D call. The germline CDR1 and CDR2 sequences are SGHTA and FQGNSA. V lost 2 bases to trimming and J lost 8 bases, with 16 bases between them. The CDR3 sequence is 15 residues long. CDR3 bases: TGTGCCAGCAGCTTAATGGCCAAGGAGCGACACACCATATATTTT. As protein: CASSLMAKERHTIYF.

V gene TRBV11-2 combines with J gene TRBJ2-1; 7 bases are shared with TRBD2. The V gene's germline CDR1 is SGHAT and CDR2 FQNNGV. The CDR3 length is 17 residues. J gave up 9 bases and V 6 bases, and 20 bases lay outside the gene matches. The CDR3 nucleotides read TGTGCCAGCAGGACTAGCAAAGGGGCCATTAAGGCAGGTGAGCAGTTCTTC. Protein product: CASRTSKGAIKAGEQFF.

The table lists this clone with a few counts. The gene calls are TRBV4-2 and TRBJ1-3; no reliable D call. CDR1 and CDR2 from the germline V gene are LGHNA and YNFKEQ. This CDR3 region has 15 residues. V was clipped by 1 base and J by 2 bases, with 9 bases between them. The CDR3 nucleotides read TGTGCCAGCAGCCAAGGCCAGGCCGCTGGAAACACCATATATTTT. This encodes CASSQGQAAGNTIYF.

The chain has TRBV15 and TRBJ2-3; 7 positions match TRBD1. The CDR3 runs to 14 residues. The V and J ends lost 6 bases and 3 bases, in that order; junction bases with no gene match: 6. Germline-derived CDR1 and CDR2 are LNHNV and YYDKDF (reference sequence). DNA for the CDR3: TGTGCCACCAGGGGACAGCTGAAGACAGATACGCAGTATTTT. Encoded protein: CATRGQLKTDTQYF.

V and J are TRBV6-2 or TRBV6-3 and TRBJ2-7; perhaps TRBD2 as D (6 bases). The ends were cut back, 0 bases at V and 2 bases at J, with 20 bases in the middle. Looked up from germline, CDR1 is MNHEY and CDR2 is SVGEGT. The length of the CDR3 is 18 residues. In DNA form, the CDR3 reads TGTGCCAGCAGTTACTCTGTCGAGCCTGGAGGGGCGACCTACGAGCAGTACTTC. It codes for CASSYSVEPGGATYEQYF.

The chain joins TRBV30 to TRBJ2-3; D is possibly TRBD2 (7 bases). This CDR3 has 14 amino acids. The V end lost 3 bases, the J end lost 3 bases, and 13 bases lay between the germline ends. Germline lookup yields CDR1 GTSNPN and CDR2 SVGIG (reference sequence). In nucleotides, the CDR3 is TGTGCCTGGAGCCGGACAGCGGGGACAGATACGCAGTATTTT. It encodes CAWSRTAGTDTQYF.

In its sample, this clone was seen once. The gene calls are TRBV5-6 and TRBJ2-7; no reliable D call. The CDR3 runs to 14 residues. Trimming pared 0 bases from V and 0 bases from J, leaving 7 bases between. CDR1 and CDR2 (germline): SGHDT, YYEEEE. The CDR3 DNA reads as TGTGCCAGCAGCTTGGGTCCAAACTCCTACGAGCAGTACTTC. This encodes CASSLGPNSYEQYF.

The chain employs TRBV11-2 and TRBJ1-5, with 7 bases matching TRBD1. J gave up 3 bases and V 5 bases, and 7 bases lay outside the gene matches. The germline gives CDR1 SGHAT, CDR2 FQNNGV. The length of the CDR3 is 15 residues. The CDR3 DNA sequence: TGTGCCAGCAGCCCCACGACAGGGTTCAATCAGCCCCAGCATTTT. It codes for CASSPTTGFNQPQHF.

The chain has TRBV27 and TRBJ2-5; D not resolved. The CDR3 is made up of 13 amino acids. V was cut by 5 bases and J by 2 bases, with 9 bases left in between. Germline CDR1 MNHEY, CDR2 SMNVEV (reference sequence). The CDR3 region has the DNA TGTGCCAGCAGTCCTAAACGGCAAGAGACCCAGTACTTC. Encoded protein: CASSPKRQETQYF.